This T cell receptor beta chain was sequenced during a study of T cell responses to AZD1222 COVID-19 vaccine. Germline CDR1 and CDR2: LNHDA and SQIVND (reference sequence). V lost 6 bases, J lost 2 bases, and 2 bases stayed unmatched. The CDR3 totals 14 residues. Findings of the study overall: Within unmutated variant regions lay the reported targets of nearly half of spike-specific TCRs. Every sample of the repertoires postdated the peak T cell response. Spike-specific TCR breadth and depth went up after people got two AZD1222 doses.

The table came from immunoSEQ multiplex PCR; TCRdb's copy has only in-frame clones and leaves some out. This sample has about 180,000 clones, with 85% to 90% found just once. Of note for this clone: Its antigen is still unknown.

The chain links TRBV19 to TRBJ1-2; 11 bases align to TRBD1. The TCR was taken from an adult who received the AZD1222 COVID-19 vaccine. Source: peripheral blood, taken 28 days after the second AZD1222 dose. The CDR3 spells CASRDRGRNYGYTF. The CDR3 region has the DNA TGTGCCAGTAGGGACAGGGGGCGAAACTATGGCTACACCTTC.